The entry below describes one T cell receptor (beta chain). The antigen is undetermined. The data were produced by immunoSEQ multiplex PCR, yet TCRdb's version contains in-frame clones alone and is incomplete. This sample's clone table lists roughly 20,000 clones. The sample belongs to a study of T cells in women clearing cervical HPV infection. Across the study: Blood came at first lesion visit for cases, post-clearance for controls.

Study results and caveats: Effector/memory and HPV-specific T cells were not isolated, and association timing is unknown.

This clonotype was obtained from a woman between 18 and 69 years old with a cervical HPV16 infection that either progressed to CIN3+ or cleared (not recorded which). Material for sequencing was blood buffy coat.

CDR3 DNA, as far as it was read: TGTGCCAGCAGTTTATGGCGGGGACAGGGGCCGTCATCACCC. It encodes CASSLWRGQGPSSP. The whole CDR3 sequence reads CASSLWRGQGPSSPLHF. This chain joins TRBV28 and TRBJ1-6; 10 positions agree with TRBD1. The CDR3 end lies 3 residues beyond the end of the read and is filled in from the germline J gene. Germline values: CDR1 MDHEN, CDR2 SYDVKM. This CDR3 region has 17 residues. Trimming at V came to 0 bases and at J to 10 bases, leaving 9 bases not matched to a gene. Together with reference TRBV28 and TRBJ1-6, the CDR3 gives the full variable domain: DVKVTQSSRYLVKRTGEKVFLECVQDMDHENMFWYRQDPGLGLRLIYFSYDVKMKEKGDIPEGYSVSREKKERFSLILESASTNQTSMYLCASSLWRGQGPSSPLHFGNGTRLTVT.